This is a list of T cell receptor beta chains from one sample in a study of T cell responses to AZD1222 COVID-19 vaccine. Libraries were prepared by immunoSEQ multiplex PCR; TCRdb keeps only in-frame clonotypes and omits some of them. This sample carries about 93,000 clones, around nine tenths of them seen once, and the ten largest clones take about 3%. The specimen comprised peripheral blood, sampled on day 0 of MenACWY control vaccination. These TCRs come from an adult in good health. Both conserved end residues are part of each CDR3. The D gene is left open where the match is weak. Size values are once, few and many counts, or a class for expanded clones, and some rows have none.

clone size	J gene	D gene	V gene	CDR3 DNA	CDR3 protein
-	TRBJ1-1	-	TRBV6-5	TGTGCCAGCAGCCGGGACGGAGACACTGAAGCTTTCTTT	CASSRDGDTEAFF
-	TRBJ1-3	TRBD1	TRBV4-3	TGCGCCAGCAGCCAAGATAAGGGACAGGGCTTAAACACCATATATTTT	CASSQDKGQGLNTIYF
-	TRBJ2-5	-	TRBV5-1	TGCGCCAGCAGCTCAGCTCAAGAGACCCAGTACTTC	CASSSAQETQYF
-	TRBJ2-4	-	TRBV5-4	TGTGCCAGCAGCTTTGGGGGGAAAAACATTCAGTACTTC	CASSFGGKNIQYF
-	TRBJ2-1	-	TRBV6-5	TGTGCCAGCAGGTCGAGAGTGGGGGATGACAATGAGCAGTTCTTC	CASRSRVGDDNEQFF
-	TRBJ1-4	-	TRBV7-9	TGTGCCAGCGACAATACACCAGGGGAAAAACTGTTTTTT	CASDNTPGEKLFF
few	TRBJ1-1	-	TRBV6-5	TGTGCCAGCAGTTTCCACCCGAACACTGAAGCTTTCTTT	CASSFHPNTEAFF
few	TRBJ2-1	-	TRBV4-1	TGCGCCAGCAGCGGGACCCAAACGTCCTACAATGAGCAGTTCTTC	CASSGTQTSYNEQFF
-	TRBJ1-5	-	TRBV25-1	TGTGCCAGCAGTCTGGGGGCCGGTCAGCCCCAGCATTTT	CASSLGAGQPQHF
-	TRBJ2-7	-	TRBV25-1	TGTGCCAGCAGTGAGCCACACCTCTACGAGCAGTACTTC	CASSEPHLYEQYF